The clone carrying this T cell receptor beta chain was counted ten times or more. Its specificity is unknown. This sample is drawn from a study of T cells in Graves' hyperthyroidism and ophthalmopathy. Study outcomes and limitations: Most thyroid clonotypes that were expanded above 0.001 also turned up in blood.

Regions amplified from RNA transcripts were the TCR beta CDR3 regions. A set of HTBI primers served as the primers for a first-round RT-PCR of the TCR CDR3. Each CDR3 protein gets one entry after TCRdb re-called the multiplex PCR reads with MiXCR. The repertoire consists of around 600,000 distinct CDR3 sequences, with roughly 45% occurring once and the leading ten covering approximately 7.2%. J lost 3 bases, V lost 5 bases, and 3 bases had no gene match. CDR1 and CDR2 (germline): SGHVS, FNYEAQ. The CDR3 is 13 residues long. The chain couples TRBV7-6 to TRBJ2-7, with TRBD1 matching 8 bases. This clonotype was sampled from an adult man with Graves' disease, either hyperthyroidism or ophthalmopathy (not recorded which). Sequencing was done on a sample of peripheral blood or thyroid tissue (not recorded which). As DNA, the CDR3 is TGTGCCAGCAGCCCGGACAGGGACTACGAGCAGTACTTC. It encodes CASSPDRDYEQYF.